Shown below are 24 T cell receptor beta chains from a single sample sequenced in a study of PD-L1 blockade in urothelial cancer. Method: immunoSEQ multiplex PCR; TCRdb's copy keeps in-frame clones and lacks some. The table includes roughly 45,000 clones, 88% detected once. Sample: PBMCs, taken around atezolizumab (anti-PD-L1) treatment. The receptors stem from a woman aged 55-69 years with urothelial cancer.

This rearrangement joins TRBV9 to TRBJ2-2; 10 bases are a match to TRBD2. Germline V gene data show CDR1 as SGDLS and CDR2 as YYNGEE. This CDR3 spans 17 amino acids. The junction had 4 bases not matched to a gene; V was cut back by 0 bases and J by 2 bases. CDR3 in amino acids: CASSVVVAGGNTGELFF. The CDR3 DNA sequence: TGTGCCAGCAGCGTAGTGGTAGCGGGAGGCAACACCGGGGAGCTGTTTTTT.

J is TRBJ2-7 and V is TRBV5-5, with 7 bases lining up with TRBD1. This CDR3 is 12 amino acids long. CDR1 is SGHKS, CDR2 YYEKEE, per germline (reference sequence). V was pared by 3 bases and J by 7 bases, with 4 bases of the junction left unmatched. The CDR3 here is CASSWAGGEQYF. The DNA for the CDR3 is TGTGCCAGCAGCTGGGCAGGGGGAGAGCAGTACTTC.

This rearrangement joins TRBV5-1 to TRBJ1-3; 7 nucleotides line up with TRBD1. There are 17 residues in the CDR3. CDR1 and CDR2 from the germline V gene are SGHRS and YFSETQ. Trimming removed 4 bases from V and 0 bases from J; junction bases left unmatched: 10. CDR3 protein: CASSPSTQGSSGNTIYF. In nucleotides, the CDR3 is TGCGCCAGCAGCCCAAGCACACAGGGGAGCTCTGGAAACACCATATATTTT.

J is TRBJ2-7 and V is TRBV7-2, with a tentative D call TRBD2 (6 bases). CDR1 and CDR2 from the germline V gene are SGHTA and FQGNSA. With 5 bases removed from V and 5 bases from J, the gap between germline ends came to 16 bases. The CDR3 is 14 amino acids. The CDR3 spells CASSQRGGFNEQYF. CDR3 coding DNA: TGTGCCAGCAGCCAAAGAGGAGGGTTTAACGAGCAGTACTTC.

The CDR3: CATSRGGQGPNIQYF. DNA for the CDR3: TGTGCCACCAGCAGAGGCGGACAGGGTCCCAACATTCAGTACTTC. The gene calls are TRBV15 and TRBJ2-4; TRBD1 agrees at 8 bases. Germline CDR1 and CDR2: LNHNV and YYDKDF (reference sequence). V lost 1 base, J lost 7 bases, and 6 bases stayed unmatched. CDR3 length: 15 residues.

This clone has just one count. V usage is TRBV9 and J usage is TRBJ2-3; maybe TRBD2 (5 bases). The CDR3 runs 16 residues. CDR1 SGDLS and CDR2 YYNGEE come from the germline V gene. Trimming removed 4 bases at V and 4 bases at J, with 19 bases between. CDR3 nucleotide sequence: TGTGCCAGCAGCATCCGATCAATAGCGTCCGCAGATACGCAGTATTTT. Translating gives CASSIRSIASADTQYF.

The genes are TRBV5-1 and TRBJ2-2; TRBD1 matches at 10 bases. The germline CDR1 and CDR2 sequences are SGHRS and YFSETQ. J gave up 2 bases and V 4 bases, and 5 bases lay outside the gene matches. This CDR3 comprises 16 residues. CDR3 sequence reads: CASSTATGGNTGELFF. The CDR3 DNA sequence: TGCGCCAGCAGCACGGCGACAGGGGGCAACACCGGGGAGCTGTTTTTT.

V gene TRBV6-5 combines with J gene TRBJ1-2; TRBD1 aligns across 9 bases. Germline V gene sequence: CDR1 MNHEY, CDR2 SVGAGI. The CDR3 contains 13 residues. V shed 6 bases and J 6 bases; nucleotides not matched to a gene: 5. Here the CDR3 DNA reads TGTGCCAGCAGGAGGGGACAGGGAGATGGCTACACCTTC. Its translation is CASRRGQGDGYTF.

V usage is TRBV7-8 and J usage is TRBJ2-3; unclear D gene. There are 11 residues in the CDR3. V lost 5 bases and J 3 bases, leaving 3 bases between the germline ends. Germline CDR1 is SGHVS and CDR2 is FQNEAQ. The DNA of the CDR3 is TGTGCCAGCAGCCTGACAGATACGCAGTATTTT. Its translation: CASSLTDTQYF.

The chain has TRBV7-9 and TRBJ1-1, with TRBD1 as a possible D gene (6 bases). Trimming removed 5 bases from V and 6 bases from J, with 13 bases in between. The CDR3 loop spans 13 amino acids. Germline V gene sequence: CDR1 SEHNR, CDR2 FQNEAQ (reference sequence). The CDR3 DNA reads as TGTGCCAGCAGCGGGACCTGGACAGCTGAAGCTTTCTTT. It yields the protein CASSGTWTAEAFF.

V gene TRBV5-6 combines with J gene TRBJ2-5; unclear D gene. CDR3 length equals 13 residues. Between the trimmed V and J ends, which lost 1 base and 5 bases, there was a span of 9 bases. Germline V gives CDR1 SGHDT, CDR2 YYEEEE. The CDR3 region has the DNA TGTGCCAGCAGCTTGTACTACGAGGAGACCCAGTACTTC. Protein product: CASSLYYEETQYF.

The V and J genes are TRBV11-2 and TRBJ2-7, with TRBD1 matching over 8 bases. This CDR3 comprises 14 residues. Germline V lookup: CDR1 SGHAT, CDR2 FQNNGV. V lost 4 bases, J lost 2 bases, and 4 bases stayed unmatched. The CDR3 protein is CASSSDRVPYEQYF. The CDR3 nucleotides read TGTGCCAGCAGCTCGGACAGGGTCCCCTACGAGCAGTACTTC.

The chain links TRBV7-2 to TRBJ2-3; no clear D gene. This CDR3 spans 13 amino acids. Trimming shortened V by 4 bases and J by 5 bases, and 10 bases separated the two germline ends. Germline V lookup: CDR1 SGHTA, CDR2 FQGNSA. The CDR3 here is CASSSRLRDTQYF. The DNA of the CDR3 is TGTGCCAGCAGCTCCCGTCTAAGAGATACGCAGTATTTT.

The chain employs TRBV4-2 and TRBJ2-2; 10 positions agree with TRBD2. J was trimmed by 6 bases and V by 1 base; bases with no gene match: 5. This CDR3 has 16 amino acids. Per germline, CDR1 LGHNA and CDR2 YNFKEQ. This CDR3 reads CASSQGSGGASGELFF. The CDR3 DNA follows: TGTGCCAGCAGCCAAGGCAGCGGGGGGGCCTCCGGGGAGCTGTTTTTT.

The chain joins TRBV7-2 to TRBJ1-1; D not certain. Germline V gene lookup returns CDR1 SGHTA and CDR2 FQGNSA. The CDR3 totals 14 residues. Trimming pared 6 bases from V and 10 bases from J, leaving 21 bases between. For the CDR3, the DNA is TGTGCCAGCAGAACCTATGATAAAGCGTTTGGAGCTTTCTTT. Translated, it gives CASRTYDKAFGAFF.

This sequence joins TRBV25-1 and TRBJ1-1, with no clear D. Germline V gene sequence: CDR1 MGHDK, CDR2 SYGVNS. The V end was cut by 10 bases, the J end by 2 bases, with 20 bases between. The CDR3 is 15 residues long. The CDR3 sequence: CATSRLVGSNTEAFF. CDR3 DNA: TGTGCCACCTCAAGGCTAGTCGGCAGTAACACTGAAGCTTTCTTT.

The rearrangement uses TRBV7-3 and TRBJ2-5, with TRBD2 identical over 8 bases. With V trimmed by 5 bases and J by 5 bases, 10 bases remained unmatched. The CDR3 spans 15 residues. The germline V gene has CDR1 SGHTA and CDR2 FQGTGA. CDR3 sequence (DNA): TGTGCCAGCAGCCCCCTTCCGGGGGGGCAGGAGACCCAGTACTTC. It is translated as CASSPLPGGQETQYF.

The genes are TRBV2 and TRBJ2-3, with TRBD2 matching 9 bases. The germline gives CDR1 SNHLY, CDR2 FYNNEI. J lost 5 bases, V lost 2 bases, and 5 bases had no gene match. There are 15 residues in the CDR3. The chain's CDR3 is CASSERRGGQDTQYF. In DNA, the CDR3 is TGTGCCAGCAGTGAACGGCGGGGGGGCCAAGATACGCAGTATTTT.

V usage is TRBV28 and J usage is TRBJ2-5; possibly TRBD2 for D (5 bases). V was trimmed by 5 bases and J by 5 bases, leaving 15 bases between them. The CDR3 loop spans 14 amino acids. Germline CDR1 is MDHEN and CDR2 is SYDVKM. As DNA, the CDR3 is TGTGCCAGCAGTCCTAAGGGAGCGATTGAGACCCAGTACTTC. This gives the protein CASSPKGAIETQYF. The full variable domain, with the rest looked up from reference TRBV28 and TRBJ2-5, is DVKVTQSSRYLVKRTGEKVFLECVQDMDHENMFWYRQDPGLGLRLIYFSYDVKMKEKGDIPEGYSVSREKKERFSLILESASTNQTSMYLCASSPKGAIETQYFGPGTRLLVL.

This chain uses TRBV6-1 with TRBJ1-5; 7 bases agree with TRBD1. CDR3 length: 15 residues. Germline assignment: CDR1 MNHNS and CDR2 SASEGT. J lost 7 bases, V lost 6 bases, and 12 bases had no gene match. The CDR3 reads CASSPRLGGVQPQHF. In nucleotides, the CDR3 is TGTGCCAGCAGCCCAAGGTTAGGGGGCGTCCAGCCCCAGCATTTT.

The chain uses TRBV4-3 and TRBJ2-5; a weak D match, TRBD2 (5 bases). The CDR3 contains 17 residues. Trimming left V 0 bases short and J 5 bases short, with 19 bases between. From germline, CDR1 is LGHNA and CDR2 YSLEER. CDR3 protein: CASSQDLDFIGLETQYF. CDR3 sequence (DNA): TGCGCCAGCAGCCAAGATCTAGACTTCATTGGACTGGAGACCCAGTACTTC.

The V gene is TRBV19, the J gene TRBJ1-5; D gene unclear. Germline CDR1 LNHDA, CDR2 SQIVND (reference sequence). The CDR3 sequence is 15 residues long. Trimming left V 3 bases short and J 3 bases short, with 12 bases between. In nucleotides, the CDR3 is TGTGCCAGTAGTATGCCCCGGAGGCCCAATCAGCCCCAGCATTTT. Protein sequence: CASSMPRRPNQPQHF.

This chain links TRBV6-5 with TRBJ2-7, with 9 bases identical to TRBD1. The trim removed 6 bases at V and 5 bases at J, leaving 8 bases unmatched. From germline, CDR1 is MNHEY and CDR2 SVGAGI. CDR3 size: 14 residues. CDR3 nucleotide sequence: TGTGCCAGCAGCAGGACAGGGGTGTCCCACGAGCAGTACTTC. It translates to CASSRTGVSHEQYF.

The chain employs TRBV6-5 and TRBJ2-7; D gene ambiguous. The V gene's germline CDR1 is MNHEY and CDR2 SVGAGI. This CDR3 spans 13 amino acids. The V and J ends lost 1 base and 0 bases respectively, with 4 bases between them. The DNA for the CDR3 is TGTGCCAGCAGTTACTACAACTCCTACGAGCAGTACTTC. It specifies CASSYYNSYEQYF.